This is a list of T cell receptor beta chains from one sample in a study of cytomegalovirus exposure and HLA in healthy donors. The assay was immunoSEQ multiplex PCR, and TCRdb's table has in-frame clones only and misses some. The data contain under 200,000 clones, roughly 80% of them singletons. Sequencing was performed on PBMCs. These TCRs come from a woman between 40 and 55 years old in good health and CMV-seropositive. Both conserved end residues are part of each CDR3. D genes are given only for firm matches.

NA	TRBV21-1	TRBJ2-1	CASKLYRVEQFF
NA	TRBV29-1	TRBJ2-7	CSVEGSYEQYF
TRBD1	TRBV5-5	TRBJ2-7	CASSWGTGFDEQYF
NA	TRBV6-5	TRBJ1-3	CASSPGRGGNTIYF
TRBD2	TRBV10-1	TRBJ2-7	CASSDPGTSGSYEQYF
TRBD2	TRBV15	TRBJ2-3	CATSRYGAGLSDTQYF
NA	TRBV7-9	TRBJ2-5	CASSLGDSQETQYF
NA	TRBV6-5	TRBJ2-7	CASSPRAGRYEQYF
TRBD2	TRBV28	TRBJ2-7	CASSFRTSDYEQYF
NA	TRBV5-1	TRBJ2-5	CASSWTDAQETQYF
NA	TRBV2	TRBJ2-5	CASRLYRDQETQYF
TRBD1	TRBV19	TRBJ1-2	CASRTTGTVYGYTF
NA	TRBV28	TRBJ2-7	CASSHRDEQYF
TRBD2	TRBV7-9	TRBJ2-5	CASRAGTSGAPSQETQYF
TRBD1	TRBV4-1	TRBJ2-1	CASSQEDRVYNEQFF
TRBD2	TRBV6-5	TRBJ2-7	CATQLAGEDEQYF
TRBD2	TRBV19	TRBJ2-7	CASSPTHRTSGSREQYF
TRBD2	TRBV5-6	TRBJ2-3	CASSSLAGGAPSTDTQYF
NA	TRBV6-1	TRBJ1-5	CASSSSRVNQPQHF
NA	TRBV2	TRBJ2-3	CASSETGTRTDTQYF
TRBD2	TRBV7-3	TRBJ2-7	CASSPGRVYEQYF
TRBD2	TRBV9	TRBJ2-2	CASSVGVGLAGRAGELFF
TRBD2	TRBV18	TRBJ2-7	CASSSTLAGESEQYF
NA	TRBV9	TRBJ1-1	CASSVGRTVNTEAFF
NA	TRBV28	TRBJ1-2	CASSRADSYLYGYTF
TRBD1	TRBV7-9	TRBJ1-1	CASSSPGQVLMNTEAFF
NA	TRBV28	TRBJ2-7	CASSTLSYEQYF
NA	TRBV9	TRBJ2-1	CASSVEQGTGTSSNEQFF
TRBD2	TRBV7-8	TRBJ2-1	CASTLAGGPREQFF
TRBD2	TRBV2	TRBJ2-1	CASSTGLAYNEQFF
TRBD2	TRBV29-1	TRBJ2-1	CSDSGLAGEGEQFF
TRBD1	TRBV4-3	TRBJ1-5	CASSQTGGRNQPQHF
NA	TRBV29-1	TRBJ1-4	CSVGQRVNEKLFF
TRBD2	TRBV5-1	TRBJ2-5	CASSTGLAGVQETQYF
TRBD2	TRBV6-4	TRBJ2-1	CASSTTLAGVTNEQFF
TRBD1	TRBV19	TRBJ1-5	CASSADRARNQPQHF
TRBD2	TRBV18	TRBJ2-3	CASSPATSGSTDTQYF
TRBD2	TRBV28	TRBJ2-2	CASSLYSSGRTGELFF
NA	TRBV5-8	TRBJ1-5	CASSFRAGYQPQHF
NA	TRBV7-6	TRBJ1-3	CASSSPRSGNTIYF
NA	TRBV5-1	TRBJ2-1	CASSLTGSPYNEQFF
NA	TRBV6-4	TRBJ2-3	CASSDQRGTDTQYF
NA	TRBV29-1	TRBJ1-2	CSAQWAIRDYGYTF
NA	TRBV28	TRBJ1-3	CASSPAGGSAGNTIYF
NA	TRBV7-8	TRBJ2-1	CASSLQGYNEQFF
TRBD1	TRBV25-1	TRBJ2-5	CASSEIDRGQTQYF
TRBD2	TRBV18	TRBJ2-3	CASTGTSGAIDTQYF
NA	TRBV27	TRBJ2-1	CASSQQDRGYNEQFF
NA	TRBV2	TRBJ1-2	CASSEGQLSGYTF
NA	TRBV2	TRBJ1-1	CASSEMGSGRDTEAFF
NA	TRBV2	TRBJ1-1	CASSEAGTPNTEAFF
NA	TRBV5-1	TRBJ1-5	CASSLGGAGYSNQPQHF